This TCR beta chain was recorded in a study of CD8 T cells in ankylosing spondylitis. Of note for this clonotype: What it binds is unknown.

Overall study results and limits: Disease-associated clones were reportedly significantly overrepresented in matched ankylosing spondylitis synovial fluid.

The CDR3 is made up of 13 amino acids. V shed 5 bases and J 7 bases; nucleotides not matched to a gene: 7. Germline assignment: CDR1 DFQATT and CDR2 SNEGSKA (reference sequence). Each TCR beta library was made by quantitative 5'-RACE that incorporated molecular barcodes. TCRdb redid the calling of the 5' RACE reads with MiXCR, one entry per CDR3 protein. The sample includes 250,000 to 350,000 distinct CDR3 sequences, roughly 20% of them seen just once. The chain is built from TRBV20-1 and TRBJ2-2; 7 bases map to TRBD2. This sequence was found in a female donor with ankylosing spondylitis or in good health (not recorded which). Sample: blood, either unsorted or a sorted T cell fraction (not recorded which). The CDR3: CSAGTSVDGELFF. For the CDR3, the DNA is TGCAGTGCTGGTACTAGCGTAGACGGGGAGCTGTTTTTT.